This T cell receptor (beta chain) was obtained from a study of T-cell reconstitution after alpha-beta-depleted transplantation in children. Findings and limits, study-wide: Several hundred graft clones that had expanded were reportedly the source of alpha-beta T cells about two months after transplant. Newly produced T cells mostly provided counts and TCRbeta diversity after one year, as hyperexpanded clones declined. Recipient T cells and thymic progenitors that survived were the source of the high TCRbeta diversity seen at day 60 in some patients.

Unique molecular identifiers were used to barcode this TCRbeta library. TCRdb independently ran MiXCR on the PCR reads; one entry per CDR3 protein. The repertoire holds approximately 630,000 distinct CDR3 sequences, with under 15% as singletons. This clonotype was observed at least ten times. The target antigen is unknown. The CDR3 covers 12 residues. In germline, CDR1 is SQVTM, CDR2 ANQGSEA. V was cut by 4 bases and J by 6 bases, with 13 bases left in between. The rearrangement uses TRBV29-1 and TRBJ2-7; D call uncertain. Sequences were derived from PBMCs, sampled before TCRalphabeta/CD19-depleted stem cell transplant. The receptor comes from a girl between 2 and 10 years old with congenital amegakaryocytic thrombocytopenia, due to receive a stem cell transplant. The CDR3 sequence: CSVGQRTFEQYF. The CDR3 bases are TGCAGCGTTGGGCAACGAACCTTCGAGCAGTACTTC.